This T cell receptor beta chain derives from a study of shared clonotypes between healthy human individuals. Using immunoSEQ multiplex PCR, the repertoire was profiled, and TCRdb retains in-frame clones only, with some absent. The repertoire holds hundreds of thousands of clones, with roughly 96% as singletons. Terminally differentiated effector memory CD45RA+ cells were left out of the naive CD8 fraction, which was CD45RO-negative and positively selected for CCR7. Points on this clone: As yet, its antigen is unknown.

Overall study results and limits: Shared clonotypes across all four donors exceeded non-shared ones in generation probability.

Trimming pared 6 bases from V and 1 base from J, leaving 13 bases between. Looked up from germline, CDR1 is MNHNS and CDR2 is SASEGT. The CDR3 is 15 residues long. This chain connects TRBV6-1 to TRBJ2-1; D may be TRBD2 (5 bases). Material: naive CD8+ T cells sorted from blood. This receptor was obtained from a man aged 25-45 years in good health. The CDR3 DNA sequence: TGTGCCAGCAGGGAGAGGGCTATTTCCTACAATGAGCAGTTCTTC. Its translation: CASRERAISYNEQFF.